Given below is one T cell receptor (beta chain) in context. Its matching antigen is unknown. These data belong to a study of identical twins. Study conclusions and caveats: Monozygotic twins shared more out-of-frame TCR alpha than recombination models predicted. Invariant T cells like MAIT and iNKT could partly confound the zero-insertion analyses.

This CDR3 has 12 residues. The germline V gene encodes CDR1 SEHNR and CDR2 FQNEAQ (reference sequence). Between the trimmed V and J ends, which lost 8 bases and 4 bases, there was a span of 11 bases. Template switching added a universal primer binding site, and final cDNA carried unique molecular identifiers. MiXCR, applied by TCRdb to the 5' RACE reads, yields one record per CDR3 protein. In the table there are 200,000 to 300,000 distinct CDR3 sequences, 7.5% of which are singletons. These data also featured in a second study, about yellow fever vaccine responses in identical twins. Per that paper: Each twin's T cell response to the vaccine was reported to look partly convergent and partly personalized.

This TCR came from a woman aged 18-29 years in good health. The V gene is TRBV7-9, the J gene TRBJ2-5; D perhaps matches TRBD1 (6 bases). Sequencing used CD8+ T cells sorted from blood. The CDR3: CASWDTAETQYF. The CDR3 nucleotides are TGTGCCAGCTGGGACACCGCAGAGACCCAGTACTTC.